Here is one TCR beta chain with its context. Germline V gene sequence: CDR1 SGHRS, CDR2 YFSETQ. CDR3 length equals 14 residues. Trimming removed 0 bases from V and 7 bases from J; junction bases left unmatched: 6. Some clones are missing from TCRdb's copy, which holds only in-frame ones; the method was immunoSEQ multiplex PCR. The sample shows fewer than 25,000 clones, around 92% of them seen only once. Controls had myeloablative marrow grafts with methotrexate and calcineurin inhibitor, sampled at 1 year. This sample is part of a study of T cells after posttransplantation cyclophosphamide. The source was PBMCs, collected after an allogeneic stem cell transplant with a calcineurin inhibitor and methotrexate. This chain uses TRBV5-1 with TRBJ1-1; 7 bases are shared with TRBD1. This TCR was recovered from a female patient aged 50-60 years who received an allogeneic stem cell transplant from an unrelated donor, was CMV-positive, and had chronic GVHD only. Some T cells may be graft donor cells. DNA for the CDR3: TGCGCCAGCAGCTTGGCGAACCGGGACAGTGAAGCTTTCTTT. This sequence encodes CASSLANRDSEAFF.